These 21 T cell receptor beta chains originate from one sample sequenced in a study of cytotoxic CD8 clonotypes in ibrutinib-treated CLL. Method: immunoSEQ multiplex PCR; TCRdb's copy keeps in-frame clones and lacks some. The profile covers about 80,000 clones, with roughly 83% appearing a single time and roughly 4.8% taken by the ten largest. The sample here was PBMCs, taken after 12 months of ibrutinib treatment. These receptors all stem from a human donor with chronic lymphocytic leukemia.

CDR3 DNA sequence: TGTGCCTGGGGACGGGGAGCGGGGCATGAGCAGTTCTTC. Protein: CAWGRGAGHEQFF. V is TRBV30 and J is TRBJ2-1, with TRBD2 matching over 7 bases. The germline gives CDR1 GTSNPN, CDR2 SVGIG (reference sequence). This CDR3 has 13 residues. The V segment lost 5 bases and the J segment 8 bases; nucleotides outside the gene matches: 9.

J is TRBJ2-3 and V is TRBV4-2; D is uncertain. V shed 1 base and J shed 4 bases, with 9 bases lying between them. Germline V gene sequence: CDR1 LGHNA, CDR2 YNFKEQ. The CDR3 sequence is 14 residues long. CDR3 loop: CASSQGLRPDTQYF. CDR3 coding DNA: TGTGCCAGCAGCCAAGGATTGCGTCCAGATACGCAGTATTTT.

By its share, this clone is medium-sized. The chain carries TRBV6-1 and TRBJ1-6, with 10 bases fitting TRBD1. With 8 bases clipped from V and 8 bases from J, the junction kept 0 bases outside the gene matches. This CDR3 spans 12 amino acids. Germline CDR1 and CDR2: MNHNS and SASEGT. The DNA of the CDR3 is TGTGCCAGCGGGACAGGGGATTCACCCCTCCACTTT. Translating gives CASGTGDSPLHF.

The chain combines TRBV5-5 with TRBJ2-2; 13 nucleotides agree with TRBD2. Germline V gives CDR1 SGHKS, CDR2 YYEKEE (reference sequence). The CDR3 has 16 residues. J gave up 6 bases and V 4 bases, and 6 bases lay outside the gene matches. In DNA form, the CDR3 reads TGTGCCAGCAGCACCGGACTAGCGGGAGTAGCCGGGGAGCTGTTTTTT. Residues: CASSTGLAGVAGELFF. Complete variable domain (other parts from reference TRBV5-5 and TRBJ2-2): DAGVTQSPTHLIKTRGQQVTLRCSPISGHKSVSWYQQVLGQGPQFIFQYYEKEERGRGNFPDRFSARQFPNYSSELNVNALLLGDSALYLCASSTGLAGVAGELFFGEGSRLTVL.

This clone is termed medium-sized. The chain employs TRBV19 and TRBJ1-5; possibly TRBD1 for D (5 bases). CDR3 length equals 17 residues. V lost 5 bases and J lost 7, with 24 bases in between. CDR1 and CDR2 (germline): LNHDA, SQIVND (reference sequence). The CDR3: CASSPSGAPGGEQPQHF. DNA of the CDR3: TGTGCCAGTAGTCCCTCTGGGGCCCCCGGGGGAGAGCAGCCCCAGCATTTT.

The chain uses TRBV9 and TRBJ2-1; D is possibly TRBD1 or TRBD2 (5 bases each). This CDR3 contains 15 residues. V dropped 0 bases and J dropped 2 bases, with 9 bases sitting between them. CDR1 is SGDLS, CDR2 YYNGEE, per germline. The CDR3: CASSVGVGAYNEQFF. The CDR3 DNA reads TGTGCCAGCAGCGTAGGGGTGGGGGCCTACAATGAGCAGTTCTTC.

The chain uses TRBV7-3 and TRBJ2-1, with unresolved D. The length of the CDR3 is 10 residues. V was pared by 6 bases and J by 11 bases, with 8 bases between. Germline assignment: CDR1 SGHTA and CDR2 FQGTGA. The CDR3 protein is CASSGVQQFF. The CDR3 coding sequence is TGTGCCAGCAGTGGGGTGCAGCAGTTCTTC.

This clone turned up a few times. This chain joins TRBV15 and TRBJ1-5; D gene ambiguous. The length of the CDR3 is 15 residues. Germline V CDR1 and CDR2: LNHNV, YYDKDF (reference sequence). V was shortened by 6 bases and J by 0 bases, with 12 bases between the two germline ends. The CDR3 coding sequence is TGTGCCACCAGAGAAGACCTTTATAGCAATCAGCCCCAGCATTTT. Translation: CATREDLYSNQPQHF.

The rearrangement uses TRBV4-2 and TRBJ1-2; D not resolved. The CDR3 has 14 residues. Germline lookup yields CDR1 LGHNA and CDR2 YNFKEQ. The ends were cut back, 3 bases at V and 3 bases at J, with 11 bases in the middle. CDR3 nucleotide sequence: TGTGCCAGCAGCCAGTCGGGGAAAGACTATGGCTACACCTTC. Translation gives CASSQSGKDYGYTF.

This chain joins TRBV6-5 and TRBJ1-2; D is undetermined. This CDR3 is 14 amino acids long. V lost 6 bases to trimming and J lost 0 bases, with 11 bases between them. Germline V gives CDR1 MNHEY, CDR2 SVGAGI. CDR3 sequence: CASREGPSNYGYTF. The CDR3, as DNA: TGTGCCAGCAGGGAGGGCCCTTCTAACTATGGCTACACCTTC.

This chain connects TRBV23-1 to TRBJ1-4; D remains ambiguous. TRBV23-1 is annotated as an ORF whose role is uncertain. Between the trimmed V and J ends, which lost 2 bases and 10 bases, there was a span of 8 bases. The CDR3 sequence is 12 residues long. CDR3 in DNA: TGCGCCAGCAGTCAAGTACGGGGAAAACTGTTTTTT. Its protein product is CASSQVRGKLFF.

The gene calls are TRBV7-9 and TRBJ2-1; the D is unclear. CDR1 is SEHNR and CDR2 is FQNEAQ in the germline V gene (reference sequence). V was pared by 4 bases and J by 9 bases, with 10 bases between. CDR3 length: 12 amino acids. This CDR3 is CASSSPWGEQFF. CDR3 DNA sequence: TGTGCCAGCAGCTCCCCGTGGGGTGAGCAGTTCTTC.

This rearrangement joins TRBV18 to TRBJ2-1; perhaps TRBD2 as D (6 bases). This CDR3 has 13 amino acids. CDR1 is KGHSH, CDR2 LQKENI, per germline. Between the trimmed V and J ends, which lost 6 bases and 7 bases, there was a span of 13 bases. CDR3 nucleotide sequence: TGTGCCAGCTCCGCGGGACCCCTAAATGAGCAGTTCTTC. It specifies CASSAGPLNEQFF.

This chain joins TRBV7-6 and TRBJ2-3; 7 bases fit TRBD2. CDR1 and CDR2 (germline): SGHVS, FNYEAQ. The CDR3 is 17 amino acids. Trimming cost V 1 base and J 0 bases; bases outside gene matches: 7. The CDR3 spells CASSLVGLAVSTDTQYF. For the CDR3, the DNA is TGTGCCAGCAGCTTAGTCGGCCTAGCGGTTAGCACAGATACGCAGTATTTT.

The V call is TRBV6-5, the J call TRBJ2-5; the D gene could be TRBD1 or TRBD2 (6 bases each). Germline CDR1 reads MNHEY; CDR2 reads SVGAGI. The CDR3 has 13 amino acids. The V end lost 7 bases, the J end lost 5 bases, and 14 bases lay between the germline ends. The CDR3 reads CASTSEGGETQYF. The CDR3 nucleotides are TGTGCCAGCACCTCCGAGGGGGGTGAGACCCAGTACTTC.

As to this clone: This may stem from a read error, because a much larger clone lies one nucleotide away. The gene calls are TRBV11-2 and TRBJ2-5; D is uncertain. Germline V gives CDR1 SGHAT, CDR2 FQNNGV. This CDR3 is 11 amino acids long. Deletions cut 3 bases from V and 4 bases from J, with 3 bases between. The chain's CDR3 is CASSLGETQYF. DNA for the CDR3: TGTGCCAGCAGCTTGGGAGAGACCCAGTACTTC.

This clone was counted ten times or more. The CDR3 coding sequence is TGTGCCAGCAGCTTGGGGCAGGGGGAGCCCCAGCATTTT. Translating it yields CASSLGQGEPQHF. The genes are TRBV5-8 and TRBJ1-5, with 7 bases identical to TRBD1. The length of the CDR3 is 13 residues. The germline gives CDR1 SGHTS, CDR2 YDEGEE. Germline trimming cut 0 bases from V and 8 bases from J; bases unmatched to any gene: 2.

This chain uses TRBV4-2 with TRBJ1-4; D remains ambiguous. The CDR3 extends over 13 amino acids. In germline, CDR1 is LGHNA, CDR2 YNFKEQ. V lost 3 bases and J 8 bases, leaving 10 bases between the germline ends. CDR3 DNA sequence: TGTGCCAGCAGCCACCAAGACGACGAAAAACTGTTTTTT. It yields the protein CASSHQDDEKLFF.

This rearrangement joins TRBV28 to TRBJ2-6; D not certain. V lost 5 bases and J 4 bases, leaving 15 bases between the germline ends. Germline V gives CDR1 MDHEN, CDR2 SYDVKM. The CDR3 extends over 16 amino acids. CDR3 nucleotide sequence: TGTGCCAGCAGTCGCCGACGGATCCCCGGGGCCAACGTCCTGACTTTC. It encodes CASSRRRIPGANVLTF.

This chain uses TRBV10-3 with TRBJ1-3; TRBD1 is a possible D gene (5 bases). The CDR3 has 16 residues. Per germline, CDR1 ENHRY and CDR2 SYGVKD. Trimming took off 4 bases at V and 0 bases at J, with 13 bases between the two ends. The CDR3 DNA follows: TGTGCCATCAGTGGGGGCAGGGAGAGCTCTGGAAACACCATATATTTT. Translation gives CAISGGRESSGNTIYF.

The chain has TRBV4-2 and TRBJ2-5; tentative D call: TRBD1 (6 bases). The CDR3 is 15 amino acids. Germline assignment: CDR1 LGHNA and CDR2 YNFKEQ. Trimming left V 2 bases short and J 3 bases short, with 13 bases between. The CDR3: CASSQWLRTEETQYF. CDR3 sequence (DNA): TGTGCCAGCAGCCAATGGCTACGGACAGAAGAGACCCAGTACTTC.